The 17 T cell receptor beta chains given below trace back to one sample, sequenced in a study of T cell responses to AZD1222 COVID-19 vaccine. Only in-frame clones appear in the TCRdb table, and some are missing; sequencing was by immunoSEQ multiplex PCR. The data hold 120,000 to 150,000 clones, with more than 75% observed a single time. The sequenced sample was peripheral blood, obtained 28 days after the second AZD1222 dose. These receptor sequences come from an adult who received the AZD1222 COVID-19 vaccine.

This clone has only one observation. This sequence joins TRBV30 and TRBJ1-1; D ambiguous. Germline V lookup: CDR1 GTSNPN, CDR2 SVGIG (reference sequence). The CDR3 runs to 11 residues. Trimming left V 2 bases short and J 11 bases short, with 12 bases between. The CDR3 nucleotides read TGTGCCTGGAGTTCTGGAGGGAGGGCTTTCTTT. The encoded protein is CAWSSGGRAFF.

The gene calls are TRBV19 and TRBJ1-5; D may be TRBD1 (5 bases). This CDR3 comprises 16 residues. In germline, CDR1 is LNHDA, CDR2 SQIVND (reference sequence). The V and J ends lost 7 bases and 4 bases respectively, with 20 bases between them. The CDR3 coding sequence is TGTGCCAGTAACAGGCCGGAGCAGGTTTGGAATCAGCCCCAGCATTTT. This translates into CASNRPEQVWNQPQHF.

This clone was recorded once. This chain joins TRBV2 and TRBJ1-4; no clear D gene. Trimming stripped 10 bases from V and 3 bases from J, with 12 bases between. CDR3 length: 13 amino acids. From germline, CDR1 is SNHLY and CDR2 FYNNEI. CDR3 protein: CATAGGSNEKLFF. Here the CDR3 DNA reads TGTGCCACCGCCGGTGGGTCTAATGAAAAACTGTTTTTT.

This clone occurred a few times. V is TRBV5-5 and J is TRBJ1-5, with D hard to call. Per germline, CDR1 SGHKS and CDR2 YYEKEE (reference sequence). The CDR3 spans 13 residues. The ends were cut back, 4 bases at V and 5 bases at J, with 10 bases in the middle. In nucleotides, the CDR3 is TGTGCCAGCAGCCAGGAAGTGGATCAGCCCCAGCATTTT. Its protein product is CASSQEVDQPQHF.

V usage is TRBV5-1 and J usage is TRBJ2-1; 8 bases align to TRBD2. The ends lost 5 bases at V and 1 base at J; junction bases unmatched: 5. This CDR3 contains 15 residues. CDR1 is SGHRS, CDR2 YFSETQ, per germline. The CDR3 here is CASSFVAGSYNEQFF. The CDR3 coding sequence is TGCGCCAGCAGTTTTGTAGCGGGATCCTACAATGAGCAGTTCTTC.

This clone was seen only once. CDR3 sequence (DNA): TGTGCCAGCTCACCGGAAAGGGTGAACACTGAAGCTTTCTTT. This translates into CASSPERVNTEAFF. The chain recombines TRBV18 with TRBJ1-1; no reliable D call. From germline, CDR1 is KGHSH and CDR2 LQKENI. CDR3 length equals 14 residues. Trimming removed 3 bases from V and 0 bases from J, with 8 bases in between. The full variable domain, rest sourced from reference TRBV18 and TRBJ1-1, is NAGVMQNPRHLVRRRGQEARLRCSPMKGHSHVYWYRQLPEEGLKFMVYLQKENIIDESGMPKERFSAEFPKEGPSILRIQQVVRGDSAAYFCASSPERVNTEAFFGQGTRLTVV.

V gene TRBV3-1 (or the pseudogene TRBV3-2) combines with J gene TRBJ1-1; a weak D match, TRBD1 (5 bases). Germline CDR1 is LGHDT and CDR2 is YNNKEL (reference sequence). The CDR3 has 15 amino acids. V lost 4 bases to trimming and J lost 6 bases, with 18 bases between them. The CDR3 loop is CASSRIGGGRSEAFF. The DNA for the CDR3 is TGTGCCAGCAGCCGTATCGGGGGGGGGAGATCTGAAGCTTTCTTT.

Here the CDR3 DNA reads TGTGCCAGTAGCCGACCGGGCTCTGGGGCCAACGTCCTGACTTTC. Amino acids: CASSRPGSGANVLTF. V usage is TRBV19 and J usage is TRBJ2-6; D ambiguous. Per the germline V gene, CDR1 is LNHDA and CDR2 is SQIVND (reference sequence). The CDR3 has 15 residues. The V gene lost 6 bases and the J gene lost 0 bases, with 9 bases spanning the gap.

The chain couples TRBV12-3 or TRBV12-4 to TRBJ1-6; D gene ambiguous. CDR3 size: 12 residues. With 2 bases removed from V and 6 bases from J, the gap between germline ends came to 2 bases. The CDR3 here is CASSLLNSPLHF. In DNA, the CDR3 is TGTGCCAGCAGTTTACTTAATTCACCCCTCCACTTT.

The chain recombines TRBV5-4 with TRBJ1-2; D possibly corresponds to TRBD1 (6 bases). Germline-derived CDR1 and CDR2 are SGHNT and YYREEE (reference sequence). Trimming took off 4 bases at V and 5 bases at J, with 15 bases between the two ends. This CDR3 has 14 amino acids. The CDR3: CASSPSGGRYGYTF. The CDR3 bases are TGTGCCAGCAGCCCGTCCGGGGGCAGGTATGGCTACACCTTC.

The chain has TRBV5-1 and TRBJ1-1, with D possibly being TRBD1 (6 bases). CDR1 and CDR2 (germline): SGHRS, YFSETQ. V lost 0 bases and J 1 base, leaving 10 bases between the germline ends. The CDR3 loop spans 15 amino acids. In DNA form, the CDR3 reads TGCGCCAGCAGCTTGGGGGGGACATCGAACACTGAAGCTTTCTTT. As protein: CASSLGGTSNTEAFF.

The chain joins TRBV9 to TRBJ2-3; perhaps TRBD1 as D (6 bases). The CDR3 covers 14 residues. The V end was cut by 4 bases, the J end by 5 bases, with 14 bases between. Germline V gene lookup returns CDR1 SGDLS and CDR2 YYNGEE. The CDR3 is CASSLQGQGDTQYF. The CDR3 DNA reads as TGTGCCAGCAGCCTTCAGGGACAAGGAGATACGCAGTATTTT.

The rearrangement uses TRBV10-2 and TRBJ1-1; 7 nucleotides agree with TRBD1. Per the germline V gene, CDR1 is WSHSY and CDR2 is SAAADI. The length of the CDR3 is 14 residues. Trimming took 10 bases from V and 6 from J; bases not matched to a gene: 14. The CDR3 nucleotides read TGCGCCACCACCCGAAGGGCAGGGGGGTCTGAAGCTTTCTTT. This translates into CATTRRAGGSEAFF.

The V and J genes are TRBV19 and TRBJ1-3, with D uncertain. The germline gives CDR1 LNHDA, CDR2 SQIVND (reference sequence). This CDR3 is 17 amino acids long. The germline V and J ends were trimmed by 0 bases and 3 bases, with 15 bases remaining between them. CDR3 in DNA: TGTGCCAGTAGTATAGATCGCTTCGGGCAGTATGGAAACACCATATATTTT. It codes for CASSIDRFGQYGNTIYF.

The CDR3 region has the DNA TGTGCCAGCTCACCGAGGGGGGGCAGCTCCTACAATGAGCAGTTCTTC. It specifies CASSPRGGSSYNEQFF. The chain links TRBV18 to TRBJ2-1; TRBD2 might be the D (7 bases). The CDR3 consists of 16 residues. Trimming stripped 3 bases from V and 0 bases from J, with 12 bases between. Germline-derived CDR1 and CDR2 are KGHSH and LQKENI.

The J gene is TRBJ2-5, the V gene TRBV20-1; D gene uncertain. Germline V gives CDR1 DFQATT, CDR2 SNEGSKA (reference sequence). The CDR3 extends over 11 amino acids. V lost 3 bases, J lost 4 bases, and 6 bases lay in between. This CDR3 is CSARVGETQYF. DNA of the CDR3: TGCAGTGCTAGGGTGGGAGAGACCCAGTACTTC.

The V call is TRBV9, the J call TRBJ2-5; 9 nucleotides match TRBD2. The J segment lost 7 bases and the V segment lost 0 bases, leaving 7 bases of the junction unmatched. This CDR3 spans 15 amino acids. CDR1 is SGDLS and CDR2 is YYNGEE in the germline V gene. The DNA for the CDR3 is TGTGCCAGCAGCGTAGTAGCGGGAGTGGACGGGACCCAGTACTTC. It specifies CASSVVAGVDGTQYF.